This T cell receptor (beta chain) came from a study of cytomegalovirus exposure and HLA in healthy donors. General study results and limits: Relative to the roughly 690-donor mean, N-insertions were reportedly fewer in an Asian-associated ancestry cluster in a later analysis. When presence/absence was analysed, sequencing depth was taken to be roughly uniform across donors.

Germline V lookup: CDR1 SGHAT, CDR2 FQNNGV. The CDR3 totals 15 residues. V gave up 3 bases and J gave up 8 bases, with 14 bases separating them. PCR used 60 Vbeta primers and 13 Jbeta primers. Some clones are missing from TCRdb's copy, which holds only in-frame ones; the method was immunoSEQ multiplex PCR. The sample includes over 150,000 clones, roughly 82% of them seen just once. On this clone itself: Antigen specificity is unknown.

The sample comprised PBMCs. The TCR was taken from a girl aged 2 to 10 in good health and CMV-seropositive. The rearrangement links TRBV11-2 to TRBJ1-6; D might be TRBD1 (6 bases). CDR3 protein: CASSLWSGVDSPLHF. The CDR3 bases are TGTGCCAGCAGCTTGTGGTCAGGGGTTGATTCACCCCTCCACTTT.